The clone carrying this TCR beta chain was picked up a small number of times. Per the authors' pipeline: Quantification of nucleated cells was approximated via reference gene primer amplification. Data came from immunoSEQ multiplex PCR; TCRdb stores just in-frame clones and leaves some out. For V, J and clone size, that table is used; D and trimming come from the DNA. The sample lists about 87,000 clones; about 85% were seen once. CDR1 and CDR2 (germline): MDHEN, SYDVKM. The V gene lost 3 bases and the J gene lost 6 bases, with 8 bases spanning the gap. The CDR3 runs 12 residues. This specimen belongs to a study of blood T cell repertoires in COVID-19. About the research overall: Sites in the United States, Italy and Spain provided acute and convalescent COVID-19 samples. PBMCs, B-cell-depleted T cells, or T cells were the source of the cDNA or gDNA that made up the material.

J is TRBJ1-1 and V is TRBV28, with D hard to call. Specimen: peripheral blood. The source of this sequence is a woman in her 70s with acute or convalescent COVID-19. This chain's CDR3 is CASSLRFAEAFF. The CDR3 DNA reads TGTGCCAGCAGTTTGAGGTTCGCTGAAGCTTTCTTT.